The rows below give T cell receptor beta chains drawn from one sample of a study of PD-L1 blockade in urothelial cancer. The assay was immunoSEQ multiplex PCR, and TCRdb's table has in-frame clones only and misses some. Of roughly 90,000 clones in the sample, 85% to 95% are singletons; the top ten hold roughly a tenth. The specimen was PBMCs, collected around atezolizumab (anti-PD-L1) treatment. These receptors were obtained from a man between 60 and 70 years old with urothelial cancer. Each CDR3 is given with its conserved first and last residue. Fields, in order: J gene, D gene, clone size, V gene, CDR3 protein, CDR3 DNA. A D gene is named only where the DNA matches it firmly. Clone size appears in some rows only: once, few, many, or a class for an expanded clone.

J gene: TRBJ2-3
D gene: TRBD2
clone size: few
V gene: TRBV6-5
CDR3 protein: CASRLAGSTDTQYF
CDR3 DNA: TGTGCCAGCCGGCTAGCGGGGAGCACAGATACGCAGTATTTT

J gene: TRBJ2-7
D gene: NA
clone size: NA
V gene: TRBV28
CDR3 protein: CASSSPTYYEQYF
CDR3 DNA: TGTGCCAGCAGTTCACCCACATACTACGAGCAGTACTTC

J gene: TRBJ2-7
D gene: TRBD1
clone size: few
V gene: TRBV9
CDR3 protein: CASSVGWDSSYEQYF
CDR3 DNA: TGTGCCAGCAGCGTAGGTTGGGACAGCTCCTACGAGCAGTACTTC

J gene: TRBJ2-5
D gene: TRBD2
clone size: NA
V gene: TRBV30
CDR3 protein: CAWSVKAGGETQYF
CDR3 DNA: TGTGCCTGGAGTGTGAAAGCGGGAGGAGAGACCCAGTACTTC

J gene: TRBJ2-7
D gene: TRBD2
clone size: NA
V gene: TRBV13
CDR3 protein: CASSLRGGETTYEQYF
CDR3 DNA: TGTGCCAGCAGCTTACGGGGGGGCGAGACCACCTACGAGCAGTACTTC

J gene: TRBJ1-6
D gene: NA
clone size: few
V gene: TRBV2
CDR3 protein: CAGFDDRHHNSPLHF
CDR3 DNA: TGTGCCGGATTCGATGACAGACACCATAATTCACCCCTCCACTTT

J gene: TRBJ1-1
D gene: TRBD1
clone size: NA
V gene: TRBV2
CDR3 protein: CASSGTGYTEAFF
CDR3 DNA: TGTGCCAGCAGTGGGACAGGGTACACTGAAGCTTTCTTT

J gene: TRBJ2-3
D gene: TRBD2
clone size: NA
V gene: TRBV7-7
CDR3 protein: CASSATSGRNTDTQYF
CDR3 DNA: TGTGCTAGCAGCGCGACTAGCGGGAGGAACACAGATACGCAGTATTTT

J gene: TRBJ2-5
D gene: TRBD1
clone size: once
V gene: TRBV7-2
CDR3 protein: CASSLSPGGQETQYF
CDR3 DNA: TGTGCCAGCAGCTTATCGCCAGGGGGCCAAGAGACCCAGTACTTC

J gene: TRBJ1-1
D gene: NA
clone size: NA
V gene: TRBV5-1
CDR3 protein: CASTVAGDTEAFF
CDR3 DNA: TGCGCCAGCACCGTGGCGGGGGATACTGAAGCTTTCTTT